The clone carrying this TCR beta chain was observed a handful of times. Its matching antigen is unknown. The data derive from a study of spatial heterogeneity in lung cancer. Study-wide points: In blood, ubiquitous expanded tumor TCRs appeared more at resection than follow-up.

The library protocol tagged each TCR cDNA with a unique molecular identifier. Each CDR3 protein gets one entry after TCRdb re-called the 5' RACE reads with MiXCR. Of about 11,000 distinct CDR3 sequences listed, about 6% are singletons. Time point in this sample: sample taken at primary tumor resection. Unsorted whole RNA from tumor, nontumor lung or frozen PBMC underwent sequencing. Germline CDR1 reads MNHEY; CDR2 reads SVGAGI. This CDR3 has 17 amino acids. V was cut by 0 bases and J by 0 bases, with 15 bases left in between. V and J are TRBV6-5 and TRBJ2-7; D is ambiguous. The receptor was derived from a male donor with early-stage non-small cell lung cancer. The input for sequencing was PBMCs, taken at surgery. CDR3 DNA: TGTGCCAGCAGTTACTCGAAATCGAGCGCTAGCTCCTACGAGCAGTACTTC. This codes for CASSYSKSSASSYEQYF.